The clone carrying this TCR beta chain was seen a single time. The junction and the germline gene differ at one end; a read error may be behind it. RNA was extracted from bulk tissue without any cell sorting. The sample belongs to a study of tumor and adjacent non-tumor tissue in lung cancer. Study context: The cohort had around twelve adenocarcinoma, 2 squamous cell and 1 small cell patients. Samples averaged roughly 4.2 million productive TCRbeta reads each. The patients, approximately 9 men and roughly 5 women, were about 30 to 85 with stage I to III disease.

There are 17 residues in the CDR3. Three rounds of nested PCR, following a modified ARM-PCR protocol, produced the TCRbeta library. TCRdb reprocessed the multiplex PCR reads via MiXCR and lists one record per CDR3 protein. Of 200,000 to 250,000 distinct CDR3 sequences detected, roughly 70% appear once; the ten largest clones hold 20% to 25%. The rearrangement joins TRBV12-3 or TRBV12-4 to TRBJ2-1; D gene ambiguous. Sequencing input: lung tumor tissue. This TCR was recovered from a man aged 55 to 70 with non-small cell lung cancer. CDR3: CASSFLHGPIGGHERFF. The CDR3 nucleotides read TGTGCCAGCAGTTTTCTGCACGGGCCTATAGGTGGCCATGAGCGGTTCTTC.